This T cell receptor (beta chain) was observed in a study of blood T cell repertoires in COVID-19. Study overall: Acute and convalescent COVID-19 samples came from the United States, Italy and Spain. Sources were T cells, B-cell-depleted T cells, or PBMCs; the material itself was cDNA or gDNA.

Authors' methods: Amplification with reference gene primers provided the estimates of nucleated cell counts. The assay was immunoSEQ multiplex PCR, and TCRdb's table has in-frame clones only and misses some. D and trimming come from the DNA, and the V and J calls and clone size come from that table. The top ten clones hold about 2.2% of a sample with 200,000 or so clones, 70% to 90% of them seen once. Germline V CDR1 and CDR2: SGHRS, YFSETQ. V lost 4 bases to trimming and J lost 5 bases, with 6 bases between them. The CDR3 length is 11 residues. The sample holds one count of this clone. The sequenced sample was peripheral blood. This TCR came from a woman in her fifties or sixties with acute or convalescent COVID-19. The gene calls are TRBV5-1 and TRBJ1-2; D unresolved. This CDR3 reads CASSTEYGYTF. In DNA, the CDR3 is TGCGCCAGCAGCACCGAGTATGGCTACACCTTC.